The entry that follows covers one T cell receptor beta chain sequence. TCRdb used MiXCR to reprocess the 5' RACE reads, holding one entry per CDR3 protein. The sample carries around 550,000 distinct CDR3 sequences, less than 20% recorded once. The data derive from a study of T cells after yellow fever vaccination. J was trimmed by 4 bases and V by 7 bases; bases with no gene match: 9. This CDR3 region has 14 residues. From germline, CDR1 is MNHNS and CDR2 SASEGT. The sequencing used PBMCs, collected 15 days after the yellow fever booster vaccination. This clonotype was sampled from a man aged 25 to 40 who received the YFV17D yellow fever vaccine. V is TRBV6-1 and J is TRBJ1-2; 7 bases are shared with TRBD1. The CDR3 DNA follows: TGTGCCAGCACCGAGGGGGCCGGGGTCTATGGCTACACCTTC. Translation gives CASTEGAGVYGYTF.